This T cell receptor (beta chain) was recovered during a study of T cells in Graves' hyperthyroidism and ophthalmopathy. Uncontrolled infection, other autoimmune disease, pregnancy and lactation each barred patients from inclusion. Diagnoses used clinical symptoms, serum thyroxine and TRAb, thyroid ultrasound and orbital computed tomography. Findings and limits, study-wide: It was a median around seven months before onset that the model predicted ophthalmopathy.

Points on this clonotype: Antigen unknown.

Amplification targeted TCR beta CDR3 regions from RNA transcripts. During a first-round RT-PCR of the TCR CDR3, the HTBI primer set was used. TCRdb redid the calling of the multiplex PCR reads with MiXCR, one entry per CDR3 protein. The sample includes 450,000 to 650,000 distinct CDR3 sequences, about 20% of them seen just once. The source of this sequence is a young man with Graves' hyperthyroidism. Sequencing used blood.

CDR3 sequence: CASRPSGRRETQYF. The CDR3 nucleotides are TGTGCCAGCCGTCCTAGCGGGAGGAGAGAGACCCAGTACTTC. The V gene is TRBV2, the J gene TRBJ2-5; TRBD2 matches at 11 bases. Germline values: CDR1 SNHLY, CDR2 FYNNEI. CDR3 size: 14 residues. With 8 bases clipped from V and 4 bases from J, the junction kept 6 bases outside the gene matches.